The 9 T cell receptor beta chains presented below share a single source sample, sequenced in a study of glioma-infiltrating T cells. TCR alpha and beta CDR3 regions were amplified from RNA using iRepertoire nested multiplex PCR. TCRdb passed the multiplex PCR reads through MiXCR, listing each CDR3 protein once. This table holds approximately 120,000 distinct CDR3 sequences, 20% to 25% found once. The sample consisted of glioma tissue, nonneoplastic brain tissue, or PBMCs (not recorded which). The receptors stem from a human donor with low-grade glioma or glioblastoma, undergoing nonglioma brain surgery, or in good health (not recorded which).

For this clonotype: This sequence may be a read error, since a much larger clone differs from it by one base. The J gene is TRBJ2-3, the V gene TRBV5-1; TRBD2 agrees at 8 bases. CDR3 size: 16 residues. CDR1 is SGHRS, CDR2 YFSETQ, per germline. The DNA of the CDR3 is TGCGCCACCAGCTCCCGACTAGCGACCAGCACAGATACGCAGTATTTT. Its protein product is CATSSRLATSTDTQYF. The whole variable domain, filled in from reference TRBV5-1 and TRBJ2-3, reads KAGVTQTPRYLIKTRGQQVTLSCSPISGHRSVSWYQQTPGQGLQFLFEYFSETQRNKGNFPGRFSGRQFSNSRSEMNVSTLELGDSALYLCATSSRLATSTDTQYFGPGTRLTVL.

This clonotype was detected many times. The rearrangement uses TRBV3-1 and TRBJ2-7, with D possibly called TRBD1 or TRBD2 (5 bases each). V was shortened by 7 bases and J by 2 bases, with 15 bases between the two germline ends. This CDR3 comprises 14 residues. Germline CDR1 LGHDT, CDR2 YNNKEL (reference sequence). The CDR3 DNA reads TGTGCCAGCACCCGGGACGTTGGACCCTACGAGCAGTACTTC. It specifies CASTRDVGPYEQYF.

Comments on this clonotype: A much larger clone sits a single nucleotide away, making a read error possible. The rearrangement uses TRBV7-6 and TRBJ2-3, with D perhaps matching TRBD1 (5 bases). The end of the DNA is better explained by TRBJ1-5, so the J call may be wrong. Looked up from germline, CDR1 is SGHVS and CDR2 is FNYEAQ. CDR3 length equals 18 residues. The CDR3 sequence is CAIFPTLGRDFCTDTQHF. CDR3 DNA: TGTGCCATCTTCCCTACATTGGGAAGGGACTTCTGCACAGATACGCAGCATTTT.

This clonotype was detected ten times or more. The chain couples TRBV7-3 to TRBJ2-1; 8 bases match TRBD2. The V gene's germline CDR1 is SGHTA and CDR2 FQGTGA. Trimming at V came to 5 bases and at J to 8 bases, leaving 5 bases not matched to a gene. This CDR3 is 13 amino acids long. The CDR3 reads CASSRTSLDEQFF. Written as DNA, the CDR3 is TGTGCCAGCAGCAGGACTAGCTTGGATGAGCAGTTCTTC.

For this clonotype: With a much larger clone just one base away, this may be a read error. The chain couples TRBV7-9 to TRBJ1-2; TRBD1 might be the D (6 bases). Germline V gene lookup returns CDR1 SEHNR and CDR2 FQNEAQ (reference sequence). Trimming removed 8 bases from V and 3 bases from J, with 10 bases in between. The CDR3 runs to 12 residues. CDR3 nucleotides: TGTGCCAGCCGCTGGACAGACTATGGCTACACCTTC. Amino acids: CASRWTDYGYTF.

In the case of this clonotype: Since a much larger clone is just one base distant, this may be a read error. The J gene is TRBJ1-4, the V gene TRBV7-9, with D perhaps TRBD1 (6 bases). Germline V lookup: CDR1 SEHNR, CDR2 FQNEAQ (reference sequence). V was clipped by 7 bases and J by 8 bases, with 17 bases between them. This CDR3 region has 14 residues. The CDR3 nucleotides read TGTGCCAGCACCGGGACATTCCTAGGCGAAAAACTGTTTTTT. Its translation: CASTGTFLGEKLFF.

This clonotype was seen repeatedly, ten times or more. V is TRBV4-1 and J is TRBJ2-1; D might be TRBD1 (5 bases). V was cut by 0 bases and J by 2 bases, with 8 bases left in between. CDR1 MGHRA and CDR2 YSYEKL come from the germline V gene. The CDR3 spans 15 residues. This CDR3 is CASSQEGPPYNEQFF. The CDR3 nucleotides read TGCGCCAGCAGCCAAGAGGGGCCACCCTACAATGAGCAGTTCTTC.

The rearrangement joins TRBV19 to TRBJ2-6; D gene ambiguous. With 3 bases removed from V and 1 base from J, the gap between germline ends came to 7 bases. The length of the CDR3 is 15 residues. CDR1 and CDR2 (germline): LNHDA, SQIVND (reference sequence). The CDR3 DNA reads TGTGCCAGTAGTATCGGAAAGTCTGGGGCCAACGTCCTGACTTTC. It codes for CASSIGKSGANVLTF.

This clonotype was recorded many times. V is TRBV6-1 and J is TRBJ1-1, with unresolved D. Germline CDR1 MNHNS, CDR2 SASEGT. The CDR3 is 11 residues long. Trimming stripped 5 bases from V and 3 bases from J, with 4 bases between. The CDR3 DNA reads as TGTGCCAGCAGTTGGGACACTGAAGCTTTCTTT. This encodes CASSWDTEAFF.